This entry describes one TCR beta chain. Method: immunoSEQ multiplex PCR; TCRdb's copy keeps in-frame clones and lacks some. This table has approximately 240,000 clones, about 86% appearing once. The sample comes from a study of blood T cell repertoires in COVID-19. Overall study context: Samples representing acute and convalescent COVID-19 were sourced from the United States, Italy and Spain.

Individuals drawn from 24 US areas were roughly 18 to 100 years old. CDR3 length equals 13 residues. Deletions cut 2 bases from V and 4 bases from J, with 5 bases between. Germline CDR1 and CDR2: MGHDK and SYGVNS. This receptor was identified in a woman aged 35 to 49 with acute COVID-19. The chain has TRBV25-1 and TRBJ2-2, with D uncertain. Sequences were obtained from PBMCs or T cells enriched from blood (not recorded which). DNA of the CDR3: TGTGCCAGCAGTGAAAGGAGCACCGGGGAGCTGTTTTTT. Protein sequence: CASSERSTGELFF.